These 19 T cell receptor beta chains were all obtained from the same sample, sequenced in a study of shared clonotypes between healthy human individuals. TCRdb's copy holds only in-frame clones and misses some; the assay was immunoSEQ multiplex PCR. Of 170,000 or so clones listed, approximately 61% are singletons. The sample taken for sequencing was memory CD4+ T cells sorted from blood. Subset described: CD45RA-negative fraction. The receptors derive from a man under 40 in good health.

V and J are TRBV11-2 and TRBJ2-7, with 9 nucleotides matching TRBD2. The germline V gene has CDR1 SGHAT and CDR2 FQNNGV. The CDR3 totals 15 residues. V was clipped by 5 bases and J by 0 bases; unmatched bases: 5. The CDR3 nucleotides read TGTGCCAGCAGCATAATTAGCGGGAGCTCCTACGAGCAGTACTTC. This codes for CASSIISGSSYEQYF.

This clone turned up a few times. V gene TRBV19 combines with J gene TRBJ2-6; no clear D. V was pared by 7 bases and J by 0 bases, with 4 bases between. This CDR3 contains 13 residues. Germline V gene sequence: CDR1 LNHDA, CDR2 SQIVND (reference sequence). The CDR3, as DNA: TGTGCCAGTATACCCTCTGGGGCCAACGTCCTGACTTTC. It is translated as CASIPSGANVLTF.

For this clone: Other nucleotide sequences in the sample specify the same CDR3. CDR3 sequence (DNA): TGTGCCAGCTCACCCAAACACTCCTACAATGAGCAGTTCTTC. It codes for CASSPKHSYNEQFF. The rearrangement uses TRBV18 and TRBJ2-1; D uncertain. V gave up 3 bases and J gave up 0 bases, with 6 bases separating them. This CDR3 has 14 residues. Germline V gives CDR1 KGHSH, CDR2 LQKENI. The complete variable domain, with remaining parts taken from reference TRBV18 and TRBJ2-1, reads NAGVMQNPRHLVRRRGQEARLRCSPMKGHSHVYWYRQLPEEGLKFMVYLQKENIIDESGMPKERFSAEFPKEGPSILRIQQVVRGDSAAYFCASSPKHSYNEQFFGPGTRLTVL.

The chain joins TRBV2 to TRBJ1-4; the D is unclear. Per the germline V gene, CDR1 is SNHLY and CDR2 is FYNNEI. V dropped 6 bases and J dropped 7 bases, with 15 bases sitting between them. The CDR3 is made up of 14 amino acids. CDR3 DNA: TGTGCCAGCAGGACGGGGATGCCGGCTGAAAAACTGTTTTTT. Its translation is CASRTGMPAEKLFF.

The chain carries TRBV6-1 and TRBJ2-5; either TRBD1 or TRBD2 may supply D (5 bases each). V was trimmed by 5 bases and J by 8 bases, leaving 12 bases between them. The CDR3 covers 12 residues. Germline CDR1 reads MNHNS; CDR2 reads SASEGT. For the CDR3, the DNA is TGTGCCAGCAGTTATACGGGGCTAACCCAGTACTTC. Amino acid sequence: CASSYTGLTQYF.

V usage is TRBV2 and J usage is TRBJ2-3; 9 nucleotides match TRBD1. The J segment lost 4 bases and the V segment lost 7 bases, leaving 6 bases of the junction unmatched. CDR3 size: 14 residues. CDR1 and CDR2 (germline): SNHLY, FYNNEI. The CDR3 DNA sequence: TGTGCCAGCACTCCGGACAGGGGTGCAGATACGCAGTATTTT. Its protein product is CASTPDRGADTQYF.

V gene TRBV4-1 combines with J gene TRBJ2-5; possibly TRBD1 for D (6 bases). The CDR3 length is 15 residues. Germline CDR1 MGHRA, CDR2 YSYEKL. Trimming took off 7 bases at V and 1 base at J, with 16 bases between the two ends. The chain's CDR3 is CASTITGSPQETQYF. CDR3 nucleotides: TGCGCCAGCACCATTACAGGGTCCCCCCAAGAGACCCAGTACTTC.

This clone was seen only a few times. V and J are TRBV7-2 and TRBJ1-5; possible D gene TRBD1, 6 bases. V lost 1 base and J lost 7, with 14 bases in between. Germline V gives CDR1 SGHTA, CDR2 FQGNSA. This CDR3 is 15 amino acids long. The CDR3 spells CASSLVKDSGQPQHF. In nucleotides, the CDR3 is TGTGCCAGCAGCTTAGTTAAGGACAGCGGACAGCCCCAGCATTTT.

CDR3 sequence: CASSPRDRWPFEQYF. The CDR3 region has the DNA TGTGCCAGCAGCCCAAGGGACAGGTGGCCTTTCGAGCAGTACTTC. The chain employs TRBV14 and TRBJ2-7; the match to TRBD1 covers 8 bases. Trimming cost V 4 bases and J 6 bases; bases outside gene matches: 11. CDR3 size: 15 residues. Per the germline V gene, CDR1 is SGHDN and CDR2 is FVKESK. Full variable domain (rest looked up from reference TRBV14 and TRBJ2-7): EAGVTQFPSHSVIEKGQTVTLRCDPISGHDNLYWYRRVMGKEIKFLLHFVKESKQDESGMPNNRFLAERTGGTYSTLKVQPAELEDSGVYFCASSPRDRWPFEQYFGPGTRLTVT.

This chain uses TRBV18 with TRBJ2-2; D uncertain. V gave up 4 bases and J gave up 4 bases, with 4 bases separating them. This CDR3 contains 12 residues. Germline V gene lookup returns CDR1 KGHSH and CDR2 LQKENI. CDR3 sequence reads: CASSLGTGELFF. CDR3 in DNA: TGTGCCAGCTCACTCGGCACCGGGGAGCTGTTTTTT.

The V and J genes are TRBV5-1 and TRBJ2-1; D gene ambiguous. Trimming took 3 bases from V and 0 from J, leaving 10 bases between them. This CDR3 has 15 amino acids. CDR1 is SGHRS and CDR2 is YFSETQ in the germline V gene. CDR3 sequence reads: CASSSRTDSYNEQFF. As DNA, the CDR3 is TGCGCCAGCAGCTCCCGGACGGACTCCTACAATGAGCAGTTCTTC.

The rearrangement joins TRBV6-5 to TRBJ1-1, with 7 positions matching TRBD1. Germline trimming cut 4 bases from V and 4 bases from J; bases unmatched to any gene: 3. This CDR3 has 13 residues. Germline V gene data show CDR1 as MNHEY and CDR2 as SVGAGI. This CDR3 is CASSLDRATEAFF. CDR3 coding DNA: TGTGCCAGCAGTTTAGACAGGGCCACTGAAGCTTTCTTT.

This clone was observed a handful of times. The J gene is TRBJ2-6, the V gene TRBV29-1; no clear D. Germline CDR1 SQVTM, CDR2 ANQGSEA. The CDR3 covers 13 residues. Trimming stripped 7 bases from V and 1 base from J, with 8 bases between. The DNA of the CDR3 is TGCAGCGCGTGGGAATCTGGGGCCAACGTCCTGACTTTC. Translation: CSAWESGANVLTF.

The chain links TRBV30 to TRBJ1-5, with 7 bases fitting TRBD1. The V gene's germline CDR1 is GTSNPN and CDR2 SVGIG (reference sequence). The CDR3 runs to 15 residues. V was pared by 2 bases and J by 4 bases, with 8 bases of the junction left unmatched. The CDR3 nucleotides read TGTGCCTGGAGTCGGGACAGCTTGGGGAATCAGCCCCAGCATTTT. Translated: CAWSRDSLGNQPQHF.

The chain links TRBV27 to TRBJ2-3, with 11 bases lining up with TRBD2. The V gene end was trimmed by 3 bases and the J gene end by 5 bases; junction bases not matched to a gene: 1. Germline loops: CDR1 MNHEY, CDR2 SMNVEV (reference sequence). CDR3 size: 14 residues. In DNA, the CDR3 is TGTGCCAGCAGTTTGGGGACTAGCGGAGATACGCAGTATTTT. Amino acid sequence: CASSLGTSGDTQYF.

The chain has TRBV2 and TRBJ2-3; D tentatively fits TRBD1 or TRBD2 (5 bases each). There are 14 residues in the CDR3. Germline V CDR1 and CDR2: SNHLY, FYNNEI. V dropped 1 base and J dropped 9 bases, with 14 bases sitting between them. The CDR3 spells CASSEVKGTGTQYF. The CDR3 bases are TGTGCCAGCAGTGAAGTAAAGGGGACGGGGACGCAGTATTTT.

This clone came up a few times. This chain uses TRBV12-5 with TRBJ2-2; no clear D. This CDR3 is 11 amino acids long. Trimming cost V 6 bases and J 3 bases, with 2 bases left between them. Germline V gives CDR1 LGHNT, CDR2 FRNRAP. The CDR3 protein is CASGHTGELFF. The CDR3 DNA is TGTGCTAGTGGCCACACCGGGGAGCTGTTTTTT.

The CDR3 region is CASSLLNREGEAFF. For the CDR3, the DNA is TGCGCCAGCAGCTTGTTAAACAGGGAAGGTGAAGCTTTCTTT. This chain uses TRBV5-1 with TRBJ1-1, with TRBD1 as a possible D gene (6 bases). In germline, CDR1 is SGHRS, CDR2 YFSETQ. The CDR3 is made up of 14 amino acids. Deletions cut 1 base from V and 7 bases from J, with 14 bases between.

This sequence joins TRBV18 and TRBJ2-2, with D maybe TRBD2 (5 bases). The V gene lost 3 bases and the J gene lost 1 base, with 6 bases spanning the gap. The CDR3 contains 14 residues. CDR1 KGHSH and CDR2 LQKENI come from the germline V gene. This CDR3 reads CASSPGMNTGELFF. The CDR3 nucleotides are TGTGCCAGCTCACCCGGGATGAACACCGGGGAGCTGTTTTTT. Based on the CDR3 plus reference TRBV18 and TRBJ2-2, the full variable domain is NAGVMQNPRHLVRRRGQEARLRCSPMKGHSHVYWYRQLPEEGLKFMVYLQKENIIDESGMPKERFSAEFPKEGPSILRIQQVVRGDSAAYFCASSPGMNTGELFFGEGSRLTVL.